The clone carrying this TCR beta chain showed up just once. The germline V gene encodes CDR1 SGHTA and CDR2 FQGNSA. The CDR3 consists of 16 residues. The V and J ends lost 5 bases and 7 bases, in that order; junction bases with no gene match: 12. Authors' analysis steps: Amplification from reference gene primers served as the basis for estimated nucleated cell counts. Profiled with immunoSEQ multiplex PCR; TCRdb holds only in-frame clones, not every one. Clone size and V and J calls were adopted from that table, with D and trimming inferred from the DNA. The repertoire holds some 260,000 clones, with approximately 90% as singletons. These data originate in a study of blood T cell repertoires in COVID-19.

The chain is built from TRBV7-2 and TRBJ2-1; 9 nucleotides match TRBD2. This clonotype was obtained from a woman aged 40 to 50 who had recovered from COVID-19. Material for sequencing was peripheral blood. The CDR3 is CASSRWPSGIGNEQFF. CDR3 DNA: TGTGCCAGCAGCCGGTGGCCTAGCGGGATAGGGAATGAGCAGTTCTTC.